Listed here are 19 T cell receptor beta chains from one sample, sequenced in a study of response to subunit inactivated influenza vaccine. TCRdb processed the RT-PCR reads anew with MiXCR; each CDR3 protein has one entry. The sample has 530,000 or so distinct CDR3 sequences, about 10% seen once. The material was PBMCs from blood, obtained on the day of vaccination. These receptors were taken from a man in his fifties who received an inactivated influenza vaccine.

CDR3 protein: CASSTSPGPDTQYF. As DNA, the CDR3 is TGTGCCAGCAGTACATCACCCGGCCCAGATACGCAGTATTTT. This sequence joins TRBV27 and TRBJ2-3, with D unresolved. This CDR3 region has 14 residues. V dropped 5 bases and J dropped 4 bases, with 13 bases sitting between them. Germline assignment: CDR1 MNHEY and CDR2 SMNVEV (reference sequence).

The J gene is TRBJ1-5, the V gene TRBV20-1, with D possibly being TRBD1 (5 bases). V lost 6 bases and J lost 5, with 17 bases in between. CDR3 length: 14 amino acids. Germline lookup yields CDR1 DFQATT and CDR2 SNEGSKA (reference sequence). The CDR3 here is CSAGLRGTYQPQHF. Written as DNA, the CDR3 is TGCAGTGCCGGGCTGCGGGGGACCTATCAGCCCCAGCATTTT.

This clonotype turned up a few times. This chain uses TRBV6-5 with TRBJ1-3, with a weak D call TRBD1 (5 bases). Trimming removed 0 bases from V and 5 bases from J, with 11 bases in between. The CDR3 consists of 15 residues. CDR1 and CDR2 from the germline V gene are MNHEY and SVGAGI. The CDR3 spells CASSYSRTPRNTIYF. CDR3 DNA sequence: TGTGCCAGCAGTTACTCTCGGACACCCAGAAACACCATATATTTT.

This clonotype turned up a few times. The V call is TRBV5-1, the J call TRBJ2-1; 11 nucleotides line up with TRBD1. From germline, CDR1 is SGHRS and CDR2 YFSETQ. The CDR3 is made up of 16 amino acids. V gave up 4 bases and J gave up 7 bases; unmatched junction bases: 10. CDR3 DNA sequence: TGCGCCAGCAGCAGAAAAGGACAGGGGGCTGAGAATGAGCAGTTCTTC. Translation gives CASSRKGQGAENEQFF.

A few counts support this clonotype. The genes are TRBV6-2 or TRBV6-3 and TRBJ1-1, with D tentatively TRBD1 (6 bases). The germline gives CDR1 MNHEY, CDR2 SVGEGT. This CDR3 spans 16 amino acids. The V and J ends lost 2 bases and 0 bases respectively, with 13 bases between them. CDR3 in DNA: TGTGCCAGCAGTTACCAGGGGCCCCTCATGAACACTGAAGCTTTCTTT. Amino acids: CASSYQGPLMNTEAFF.

This chain connects TRBV4-2 to TRBJ2-1, with 12 bases that match TRBD2. Losses at the gene ends were 0 bases for V and 9 bases for J; bases not matched to a gene: 9. CDR3 length: 17 amino acids. Germline CDR1 LGHNA, CDR2 YNFKEQ. The CDR3 DNA is TGTGCCAGCAGCCAAGATCTACGGACTAGCGGGGTTGGTGAGCAGTTCTTC. Translation: CASSQDLRTSGVGEQFF.

The rearrangement uses TRBV6-5 and TRBJ2-7; tentative D call: TRBD1 (5 bases). The CDR3 totals 14 residues. Trimming left V 2 bases short and J 3 bases short, with 11 bases between. CDR1 is MNHEY and CDR2 is SVGAGI in the germline V gene. CDR3 sequence: CASSYRDRVYEQYF. CDR3 DNA sequence: TGTGCCAGCAGTTACAGAGACAGAGTCTACGAGCAGTACTTC.

Ten or more counts support this clonotype. CDR3 in DNA: TGTGCCAGCAGCTTAGCTGGCGGGAGGGTCACAGATACGCAGTATTTT. Protein: CASSLAGGRVTDTQYF. V usage is TRBV7-2 and J usage is TRBJ2-3; 9 bases agree with TRBD2. CDR3 length: 16 residues. V shed 0 bases, J shed 2 bases, and the junction held 3 bases outside the gene matches. CDR1 SGHTA and CDR2 FQGNSA come from the germline V gene.

V usage is TRBV20-1 and J usage is TRBJ2-5; 10 nucleotides line up with TRBD2. The V segment lost 2 bases and the J segment 4 bases; nucleotides outside the gene matches: 4. Per the germline V gene, CDR1 is DFQATT and CDR2 is SNEGSKA (reference sequence). CDR3 length: 14 residues. In DNA form, the CDR3 reads TGCAGTGCTAGACTAGCGGGGGTGGCAGAGACCCAGTACTTC. It is translated as CSARLAGVAETQYF.

The chain links TRBV4-3 to TRBJ2-2, with 8 bases identical to TRBD2. The V gene's germline CDR1 is LGHNA and CDR2 YSLEER. V gave up 1 base and J gave up 6 bases; unmatched junction bases: 4. The CDR3 has 15 residues. The CDR3 loop is CASSQAAGAAGELFF. The CDR3 DNA reads as TGCGCCAGCAGCCAAGCAGCGGGGGCTGCCGGGGAGCTGTTTTTT.

This clonotype has just one count. This sequence joins TRBV12-3 or TRBV12-4 and TRBJ2-3; D is ambiguous. Deletions cut 5 bases from V and 0 bases from J, with 18 bases between. The length of the CDR3 is 17 residues. The CDR3 sequence is CASSQPPTAASTDTQYF. DNA for the CDR3: TGTGCCAGCAGTCAACCCCCAACCGCTGCTAGCACAGATACGCAGTATTTT.

This rearrangement joins TRBV6-5 to TRBJ2-7, with a possible D match to TRBD2 (7 bases). Trimming took off 3 bases at V and 0 bases at J, with 12 bases between the two ends. Germline CDR1 and CDR2: MNHEY and SVGAGI. The CDR3 contains 15 residues. This chain's CDR3 is CASSYGGAHSYEQYF. CDR3 coding DNA: TGTGCCAGCAGTTATGGGGGGGCCCACTCCTACGAGCAGTACTTC.

The V and J genes are TRBV6-4 and TRBJ1-2; 8 bases fit TRBD1. Germline assignment: CDR1 MRHNA and CDR2 SNTAGT. The CDR3 spans 17 residues. V was pared by 0 bases and J by 7 bases, with 13 bases of the junction left unmatched. The CDR3 region has the DNA TGTGCCAGCAGTGACTCCCGACAGGGGAGTAGAGAAGGTGGCTACACCTTC. This translates into CASSDSRQGSREGGYTF.

The chain uses TRBV10-3 and TRBJ2-7, with D possibly TRBD1 on 6 matching bases. Germline V gene data show CDR1 as ENHRY and CDR2 as SYGVKD. The CDR3 extends over 13 amino acids. Trimming cost V 3 bases and J 6 bases, with 12 bases left between them. CDR3 region: CAISDTQGREQYF. CDR3 sequence (DNA): TGTGCCATCAGTGATACACAGGGCCGCGAGCAGTACTTC.

This clonotype was found a few times. The chain carries TRBV7-2 and TRBJ2-3; 15 nucleotides match TRBD2. The V segment lost 5 bases and the J segment 6 bases; nucleotides outside the gene matches: 6. This CDR3 contains 16 residues. CDR1 is SGHTA and CDR2 is FQGNSA in the germline V gene. The CDR3 protein is CASSRVGTSGRDTQYF. CDR3 nucleotides: TGTGCCAGCAGCCGAGTTGGGACTAGCGGGAGGGATACGCAGTATTTT.

V and J are TRBV7-6 and TRBJ2-7; 14 bases are shared with TRBD2. The CDR3 spans 17 residues. Trimming cost V 1 base and J 7 bases; bases outside gene matches: 9. Germline-derived CDR1 and CDR2 are SGHVS and FNYEAQ. The CDR3, as DNA: TGTGCCAGCAGCTTAGAACCGACTAGCGGGAGGGCCGGGGAGCAGTACTTC. Translation gives CASSLEPTSGRAGEQYF.

This clonotype was observed a handful of times. This chain uses TRBV7-9 with TRBJ1-5; D is unresolved. Germline CDR1 and CDR2: SEHNR and FQNEAQ (reference sequence). Trimming left V 1 base short and J 0 bases short, with 10 bases between. The CDR3 is 16 amino acids. CDR3 amino acids: CASSLGSGSSNQPQHF. DNA for the CDR3: TGTGCCAGCAGCTTAGGGTCAGGTAGTAGCAATCAGCCCCAGCATTTT.

This clonotype was picked up many times. J is TRBJ2-1 and V is TRBV12-3 or TRBV12-4; TRBD2 is a possible D gene (5 bases). V shed 3 bases and J shed 6 bases, with 12 bases lying between them. The CDR3 extends over 14 amino acids. CDR3 nucleotide sequence: TGTGCCAGCAGTTTGTCGCTAGCTATCAATGAGCAGTTCTTC. Amino acids: CASSLSLAINEQFF.

The V and J genes are TRBV11-2 and TRBJ2-1, with TRBD1 matching over 9 bases. This CDR3 has 15 residues. The junction had 6 bases not matched to a gene; V was cut back by 3 bases and J by 6 bases. The germline gives CDR1 SGHAT, CDR2 FQNNGV. CDR3 amino acids: CASSFRTGVGNEQFF. The CDR3 DNA follows: TGTGCCAGCAGCTTCCGGACAGGGGTGGGCAATGAGCAGTTCTTC.